This T cell receptor (beta chain) was retrieved from a study of T cells in Graves' hyperthyroidism and ophthalmopathy. Germline V gene data show CDR1 as SEHNR and CDR2 as FQNEAQ (reference sequence). The junction had 7 bases not matched to a gene; V was cut back by 6 bases and J by 6 bases. This CDR3 is built from 15 residues. This clonotype has more than one count but fewer than ten. The antigen is undetermined. Amplified TCR beta CDR3 regions derived from RNA transcripts. HTBI primers drove first-round RT-PCR of the TCR CDR3. TCRdb re-analysed the multiplex PCR reads in MiXCR, keeping a single row per CDR3 protein. The top ten hold over 8.5% of the sample, which has around 350,000 distinct CDR3 sequences, under 15% seen once. Study results and limitations: Among clonotypes expanded in thyroid above 0.001, most were also found in blood.

Pregnant or lactating patients were excluded, as were those with uncontrolled infection or other autoimmune disease. Diagnostic assessment was based on clinical symptoms, serum thyroxine and TRAb, thyroid ultrasound and orbital computed tomography. PBMCs were derived from 10 ml fresh peripheral blood. This chain joins TRBV7-9 and TRBJ1-6; 8 bases map to TRBD1. The sequenced sample was blood. The TCR comes from a young woman with Graves' hyperthyroidism. As DNA, the CDR3 is TGTGCCAGCAGTCACCGGGACAGGACTAATTCACCCCTCCACTTT. Residues: CASSHRDRTNSPLHF.